Listed below are T cell receptor beta chains from one sample, sequenced in a study of cytomegalovirus exposure and HLA in healthy donors. The repertoire was sequenced with immunoSEQ multiplex PCR; TCRdb's copy has only in-frame clones and lacks some. This sample has 75,000 to 90,000 clones, with less than 80% found just once. The specimen sequenced was PBMCs. Receptors were obtained from a human donor in good health. Each CDR3 is given with its conserved first and last residue. A D gene is named only where the DNA matches it firmly. Where a row states a size, it is once, few, many or the class of an expanded clone; other rows omit it.

>NA|TRBJ2-2|TRBV10-3|NA
CAISDILRTNTGELFF
TGTGCCATCAGTGACATTCTGCGTACGAACACCGGGGAGCTGTTTTTT
>NA|TRBJ1-1|TRBV7-9|NA
CASSMGGDTEAFF
TGTGCCAGCAGCATGGGGGGAGACACTGAAGCTTTCTTT
>NA|TRBJ2-7|TRBV5-5|TRBD1
CASSLGPSEQGYYEQYF
TGTGCCAGCAGCTTGGGCCCCTCGGAACAGGGGTATTACGAGCAGTACTTC
>NA|TRBJ1-1|TRBV25-1|NA
CASRNTVNTEAFF
TGTGCCAGCAGGAATACAGTGAACACTGAAGCTTTCTTT
>NA|TRBJ2-3|TRBV7-2|TRBD2
CASSLALTSGFTDTQYF
TGTGCCAGCAGCTTAGCGTTGACTAGCGGGTTCACAGATACGCAGTATTTT
>NA|TRBJ2-7|TRBV5-1|TRBD2
CASSSETGLAYEQYF
TGCGCCAGCAGCTCGGAGACGGGACTAGCTTACGAGCAGTACTTC
>NA|TRBJ2-7|TRBV6-5|NA
CASSVWGEEQYF
TGTGCCAGCAGCGTCTGGGGGGAGGAGCAGTACTTC
>NA|TRBJ2-1|TRBV2|NA
CASSGSYTGNEQFF
TGTGCCAGCAGTGGGTCCTACACAGGCAATGAGCAGTTCTTC
>NA|TRBJ2-7|TRBV7-6|NA
CASSSGQGGEQYF
TGTGCCAGCAGCTCCGGCCAGGGAGGCGAGCAGTACTTC
>NA|TRBJ1-5|TRBV4-1|TRBD1
CASSQAGGLSNQPQNF
TGCGCCAGCAGCCAGGCAGGGGGCCTTAGCAATCAGCCCCAGAATTTT
>NA|TRBJ2-5|TRBV7-2|TRBD2
CASSLELGGGGETQYF
TGTGCCAGCAGCTTAGAGCTTGGCGGGGGGGGTGAGACCCAGTACTTC
>NA|TRBJ2-5|TRBV6-6|NA
CASNGEETQYF
TGTGCCAGCAACGGTGAAGAGACCCAGTACTTC
>NA|TRBJ1-2|TRBV9|NA
CASAGLYGYTF
TGTGCCAGCGCGGGACTCTATGGCTACACCTTC
>NA|TRBJ1-5|TRBV27|TRBD1
CASSFLGGGGKWPQHF
TGTGCCAGCAGTTTCCTGGGAGGAGGGGGCAAATGGCCCCAGCATTTT
>few|TRBJ2-2|TRBV7-2|TRBD1
CASSHYYRGAGELFF
TGTGCCAGCAGCCATTACTACAGGGGGGCCGGGGAGCTGTTTTTT
>NA|TRBJ2-3|TRBV13|NA
CASSLGNSGYTDTQYF
TGTGCCAGCAGCTTAGGCAATAGCGGCTACACAGATACGCAGTATTTT
>NA|TRBJ1-3|TRBV6-5|NA
CASSFGGGGNTIYF
TGTGCCAGCAGTTTCGGGGGAGGTGGAAACACCATATATTTT
>NA|TRBJ2-3|TRBV14|NA
CASSPLGLLYTDTQYF
TGTGCCAGCAGCCCCCTAGGACTCCTTTACACAGATACGCAGTATTTT
>NA|TRBJ2-3|TRBV4-1|TRBD2
CASGLAGGLSVRTDTQYF
TGCGCCAGCGGGCTAGCGGGGGGATTGTCGGTTCGCACAGATACGCAGTATTTT
>NA|TRBJ1-2|TRBV4-1|NA
CASSQDETGKNGYTF
TGCGCCAGCAGCCAAGATGAGACGGGAAAAAATGGCTACACCTTC
>NA|TRBJ1-1|TRBV29-1|TRBD1
CSVTTGGMNTEAFF
TGCAGCGTTACGACAGGGGGCATGAACACTGAAGCTTTCTTT
>NA|TRBJ1-2|TRBV5-8|NA
CASSSVVRYGYTF
TGTGCCAGCAGCTCGGTGGTACGCTATGGCTACACCTTC
>few|TRBJ2-2|TRBV7-9|NA
CASSRTSITGELFF
TGTGCCAGCAGCCGAACGTCTATTACGGGGGAGCTGTTTTTT
>NA|TRBJ1-2|TRBV10-1|NA
CASSESKTSNYGYPF
TGCGCCAGCAGTGAGTCGAAGACGTCCAACTATGGCTACCCCTTC
>NA|TRBJ2-3|TRBV29-1|NA
CSQWGPSTDTQYF
TGCAGCCAATGGGGGCCCTCCACAGATACGCAGTATTTT
>NA|TRBJ1-1|TRBV30|NA
CAWSVTVNTEAFF
TGTGCCTGGAGTGTAACGGTGAACACTGAAGCTTTCTTT
>NA|TRBJ2-3|TRBV9|TRBD2
CASSEGLTTTDTQYF
TGTGCCAGCAGCGAGGGACTAACCACCACAGATACGCAGTATTTT
>once|TRBJ1-2|TRBV2|TRBD1
CASSSGTGSHGYTF
TGTGCCAGCAGTTCCGGGACAGGGTCCCATGGCTACACCTTC
>NA|TRBJ2-2|TRBV9|NA
CASSVAPDPDSTGELFF
TGTGCCAGCAGCGTAGCTCCAGATCCGGACAGTACCGGGGAGCTGTTTTTT
>NA|TRBJ2-3|TRBV9|NA
CASSVRDFTDTQYF
TGTGCCAGCAGCGTCCGCGATTTCACAGATACGCAGTATTTT
>NA|TRBJ2-3|TRBV10-2|NA
CASSGAGYRTDTQYF
TGCGCCAGCAGTGGGGCAGGGTATCGCACAGATACGCAGTATTTT
>few|TRBJ1-1|TRBV4-3|TRBD1
CASSQDQGGKAFF
TGCGCCAGCAGCCAAGATCAAGGGGGCAAAGCTTTCTTT
>NA|TRBJ2-2|TRBV7-9|TRBD1
CASSNSRQGAMGELFF
TGTGCCAGCAGCAACTCTCGACAGGGGGCCATGGGGGAGCTGTTTTTT
>NA|TRBJ2-4|TRBV6-5|NA
CASSGVMAGNIQYF
TGTGCCAGCAGCGGCGTGATGGCGGGGAACATTCAGTACTTC
>few|TRBJ2-1|TRBV5-1|TRBD1
CASSYGQGAGYNEQFF
TGCGCCAGCAGCTACGGACAGGGGGCCGGCTACAATGAGCAGTTCTTC
>NA|TRBJ2-5|TRBV18|TRBD1
CASSPKGQGAETQYF
TGTGCCAGCTCACCAAAAGGACAGGGGGCCGAGACCCAGTACTTC
>NA|TRBJ2-5|TRBV30|TRBD1
CAWSHGTGQETQYF
TGTGCCTGGAGCCACGGGACAGGCCAAGAGACCCAGTACTTC
>NA|TRBJ2-5|TRBV19|TRBD1
CASRPTGRGYQETQYF
TGTGCCAGTAGACCCACCGGCAGGGGGTATCAAGAGACCCAGTACTTC
>NA|TRBJ2-2|TRBV5-8|TRBD1
CASSLVPGTGTGELFF
TGTGCCAGCAGCTTGGTTCCCGGGACAGGCACCGGGGAGCTGTTTTTT
>NA|TRBJ2-7|TRBV6-1|NA
CASSEGHLYEQYF
TGTGCCAGCAGCGAAGGACACCTCTACGAGCAGTACTTC
>once|TRBJ2-7|TRBV7-2|NA
CASGQGGYEQYF
TGTGCCAGCGGCCAGGGGGGCTACGAGCAGTACTTC
>NA|TRBJ2-3|TRBV28|TRBD2
CASSPPFEAGARTDTQYF
TGTGCCAGCAGTCCCCCCTTTGAAGCGGGGGCACGCACAGATACGCAGTATTTT
>NA|TRBJ2-1|TRBV30|NA
CASEASYNEQFF
TGTGCCTCCGAGGCATCCTACAATGAGCAGTTCTTC
>few|TRBJ1-3|TRBV7-9|NA
CASSSAGAGNTIYF
TGTGCCAGCAGCTCGGCGGGGGCTGGAAACACCATATATTTT
>NA|TRBJ1-2|TRBV5-1|NA
CASSWRGRDYGYTF
TGCGCCAGCAGCTGGCGGGGGAGGGACTATGGCTACACCTTC